The source of this T cell receptor beta chain is a study of T cell responses to AZD1222 COVID-19 vaccine. In the study overall: Recipients boosted at about 4 weeks or about 12 weeks are pooled.

Broader study findings: Along spike, vaccine-associated CD4 TCRs were found throughout, with dominance at 160-218 and 743-854. Mostly white British, mostly female donors; authors suggested clonal diversity may be underestimated. Within unmutated variant regions lay the reported targets of nearly half of spike-specific TCRs.

A word on this clone: Its antigen is still unknown.

Sequencing used immunoSEQ multiplex PCR; TCRdb keeps in-frame clones, though not all of them. The data show 95,000 to 100,000 clones, more than 75% seen once. Germline V gene lookup returns CDR1 SEHNR and CDR2 FQNEAQ (reference sequence). V shed 2 bases and J shed 1 base, with 15 bases lying between them. The length of the CDR3 is 17 residues. The clonotype originates from an adult in good health. The genes are TRBV7-9 and TRBJ2-1, with D maybe TRBD2 (5 bases). This sample comprised peripheral blood, obtained on day 0 of AZD1222 vaccination. CDR3 protein: CASSLRAQRPSYNEQFF. The CDR3 DNA sequence: TGTGCCAGCAGCTTAAGGGCGCAGCGGCCATCCTACAATGAGCAGTTCTTC.